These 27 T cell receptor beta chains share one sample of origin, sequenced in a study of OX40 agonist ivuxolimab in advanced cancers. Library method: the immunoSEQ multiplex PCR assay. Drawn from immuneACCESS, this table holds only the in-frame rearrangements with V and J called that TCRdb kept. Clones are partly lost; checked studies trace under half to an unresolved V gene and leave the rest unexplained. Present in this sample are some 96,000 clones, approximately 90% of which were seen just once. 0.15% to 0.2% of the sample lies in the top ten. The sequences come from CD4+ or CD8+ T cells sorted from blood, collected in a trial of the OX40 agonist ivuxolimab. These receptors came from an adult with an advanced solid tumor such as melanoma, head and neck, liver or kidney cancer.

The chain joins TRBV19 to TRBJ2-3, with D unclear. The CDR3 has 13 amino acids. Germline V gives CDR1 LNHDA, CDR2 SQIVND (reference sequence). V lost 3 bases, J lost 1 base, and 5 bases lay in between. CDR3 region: CASSMGRTDTQYF. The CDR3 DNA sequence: TGTGCCAGTAGTATGGGTCGCACAGATACGCAGTATTTT.

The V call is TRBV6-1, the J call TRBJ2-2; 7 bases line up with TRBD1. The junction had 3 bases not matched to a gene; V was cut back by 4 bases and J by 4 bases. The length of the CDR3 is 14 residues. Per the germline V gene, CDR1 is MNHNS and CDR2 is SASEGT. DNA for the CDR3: TGTGCCAGCAGTGGGGCAGGGGGCACCGGGGAGCTGTTTTTT. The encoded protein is CASSGAGGTGELFF.

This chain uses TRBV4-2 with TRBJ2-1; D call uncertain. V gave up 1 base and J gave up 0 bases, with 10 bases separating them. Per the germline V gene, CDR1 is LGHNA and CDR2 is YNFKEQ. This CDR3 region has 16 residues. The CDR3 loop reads CASSQGVNPSYNEQFF. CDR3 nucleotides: TGTGCCAGCAGCCAAGGTGTCAACCCCTCCTACAATGAGCAGTTCTTC.

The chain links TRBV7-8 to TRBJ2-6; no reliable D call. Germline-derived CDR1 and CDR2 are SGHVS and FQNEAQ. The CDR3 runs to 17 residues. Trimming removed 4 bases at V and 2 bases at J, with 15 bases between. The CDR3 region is CASSSSASGPGANVLTF. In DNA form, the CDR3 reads TGTGCCAGCAGCTCCTCCGCCTCTGGCCCTGGGGCCAACGTCCTGACTTTC.

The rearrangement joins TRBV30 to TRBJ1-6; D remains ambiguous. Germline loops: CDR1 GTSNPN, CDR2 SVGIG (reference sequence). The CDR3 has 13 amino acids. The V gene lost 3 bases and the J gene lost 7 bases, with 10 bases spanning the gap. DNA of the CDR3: TGTGCCTGGAGGCCGGCGGGGAATTCACCCCTCCACTTT. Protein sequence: CAWRPAGNSPLHF.

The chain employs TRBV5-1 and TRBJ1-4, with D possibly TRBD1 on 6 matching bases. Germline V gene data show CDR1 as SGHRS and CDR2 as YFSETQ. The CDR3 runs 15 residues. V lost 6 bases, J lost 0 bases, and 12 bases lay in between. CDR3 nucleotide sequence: TGCGCCAGCAACCGGGGGGGCGCAACTAATGAAAAACTGTTTTTT. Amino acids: CASNRGGATNEKLFF.

The CDR3 DNA sequence: TGTGCCAGTAGTCGAGACAGGGGAGGAGATCAGCCCCAGCATTTT. Translation gives CASSRDRGGDQPQHF. This sequence joins TRBV19 and TRBJ1-5, with TRBD1 identical over 8 bases. Germline V lookup: CDR1 LNHDA, CDR2 SQIVND (reference sequence). The J segment lost 5 bases and the V segment lost 5 bases, leaving 8 bases of the junction unmatched. The CDR3 is made up of 15 amino acids.

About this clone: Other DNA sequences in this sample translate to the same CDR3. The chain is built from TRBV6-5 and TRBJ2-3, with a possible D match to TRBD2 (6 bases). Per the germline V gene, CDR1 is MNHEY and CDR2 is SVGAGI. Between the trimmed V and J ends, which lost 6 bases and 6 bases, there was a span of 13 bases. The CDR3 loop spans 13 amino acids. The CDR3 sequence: CASSPGGGDTQYF. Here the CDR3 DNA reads TGTGCCAGCAGCCCCGGGGGTGGGGATACGCAGTATTTT.

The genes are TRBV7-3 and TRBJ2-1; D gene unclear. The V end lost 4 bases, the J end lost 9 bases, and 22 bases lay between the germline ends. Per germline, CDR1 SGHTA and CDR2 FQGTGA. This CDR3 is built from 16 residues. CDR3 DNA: TGTGCCAGCAGCTCCCTTGAGGTATACACAGATGGTGAGCAGTTCTTC. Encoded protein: CASSSLEVYTDGEQFF.

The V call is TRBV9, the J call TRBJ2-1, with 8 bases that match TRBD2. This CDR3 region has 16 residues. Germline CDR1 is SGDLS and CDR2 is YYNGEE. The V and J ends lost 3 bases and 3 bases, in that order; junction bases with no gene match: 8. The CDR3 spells CASSAKSGSHYNEQFF. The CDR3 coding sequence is TGTGCCAGCAGCGCCAAGAGCGGGAGTCACTACAATGAGCAGTTCTTC.

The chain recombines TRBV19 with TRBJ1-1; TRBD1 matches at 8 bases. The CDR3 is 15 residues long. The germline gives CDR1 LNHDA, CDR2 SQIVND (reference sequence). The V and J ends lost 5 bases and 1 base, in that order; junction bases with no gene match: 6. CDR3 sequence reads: CASSAGTGGNTEAFF. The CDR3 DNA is TGTGCCAGTAGTGCAGGAACAGGGGGGAACACTGAAGCTTTCTTT.

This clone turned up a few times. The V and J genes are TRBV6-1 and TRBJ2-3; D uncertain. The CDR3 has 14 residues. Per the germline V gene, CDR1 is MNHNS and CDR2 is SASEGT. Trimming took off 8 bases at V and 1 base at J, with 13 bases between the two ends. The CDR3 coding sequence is TGTGCCAGCTTGAAGGTCGGAGGCACAGATACGCAGTATTTT. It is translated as CASLKVGGTDTQYF.

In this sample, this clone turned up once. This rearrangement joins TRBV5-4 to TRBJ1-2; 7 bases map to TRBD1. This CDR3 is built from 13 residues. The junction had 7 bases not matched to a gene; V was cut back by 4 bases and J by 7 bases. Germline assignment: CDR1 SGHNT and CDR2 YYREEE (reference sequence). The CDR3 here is CASSTTTGIGYTF. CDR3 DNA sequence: TGTGCCAGCAGCACCACGACAGGGATTGGCTACACCTTC.

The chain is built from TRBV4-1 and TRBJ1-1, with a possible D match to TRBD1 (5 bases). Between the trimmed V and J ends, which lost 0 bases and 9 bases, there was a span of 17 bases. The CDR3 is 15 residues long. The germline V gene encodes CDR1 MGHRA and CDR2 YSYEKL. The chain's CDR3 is CASSQDLLGARKAFF. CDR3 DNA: TGCGCCAGCAGCCAAGATTTACTAGGGGCGAGGAAAGCTTTCTTT.

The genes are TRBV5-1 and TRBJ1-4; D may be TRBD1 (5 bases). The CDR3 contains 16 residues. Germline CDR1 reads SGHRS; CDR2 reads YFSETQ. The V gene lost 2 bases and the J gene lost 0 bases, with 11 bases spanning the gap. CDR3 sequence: CASSLSRQTTNEKLFF. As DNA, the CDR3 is TGCGCCAGCAGCTTATCTCGACAGACAACTAATGAAAAACTGTTTTTT.

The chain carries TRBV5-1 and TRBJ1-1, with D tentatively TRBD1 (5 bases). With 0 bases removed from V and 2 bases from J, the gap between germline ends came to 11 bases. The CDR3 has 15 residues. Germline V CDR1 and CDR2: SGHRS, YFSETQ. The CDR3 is CASSLASGRNTEAFF. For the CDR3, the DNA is TGCGCCAGCAGCTTGGCTTCAGGGAGAAACACTGAAGCTTTCTTT.

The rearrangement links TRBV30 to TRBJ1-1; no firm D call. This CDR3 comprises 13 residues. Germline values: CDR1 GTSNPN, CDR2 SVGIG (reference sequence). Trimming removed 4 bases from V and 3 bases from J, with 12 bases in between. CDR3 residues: CAWIVRKDTEAFF. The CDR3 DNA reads TGTGCCTGGATAGTCAGGAAGGACACTGAAGCTTTCTTT.

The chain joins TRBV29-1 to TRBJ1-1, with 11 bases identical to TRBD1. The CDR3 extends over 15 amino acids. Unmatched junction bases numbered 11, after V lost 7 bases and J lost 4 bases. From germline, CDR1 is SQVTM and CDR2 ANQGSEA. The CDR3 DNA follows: TGCAGCGCCAAGCGGGGACAGGGGGTTGGCACTGAAGCTTTCTTT. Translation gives CSAKRGQGVGTEAFF.

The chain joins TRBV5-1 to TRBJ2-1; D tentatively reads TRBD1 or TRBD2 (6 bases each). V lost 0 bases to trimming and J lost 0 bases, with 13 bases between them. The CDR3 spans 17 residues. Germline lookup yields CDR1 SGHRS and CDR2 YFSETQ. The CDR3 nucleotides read TGCGCCAGCAGCTTGGGGTTAGGGGGAGGCTCCTACAATGAGCAGTTCTTC. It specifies CASSLGLGGGSYNEQFF.

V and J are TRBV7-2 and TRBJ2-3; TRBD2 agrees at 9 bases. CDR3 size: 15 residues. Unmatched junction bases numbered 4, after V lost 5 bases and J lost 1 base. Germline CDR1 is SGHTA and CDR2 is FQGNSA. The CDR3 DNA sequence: TGTGCCAGCAGCAGAGCGGGGGGAGGCACAGATACGCAGTATTTT. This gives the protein CASSRAGGGTDTQYF.

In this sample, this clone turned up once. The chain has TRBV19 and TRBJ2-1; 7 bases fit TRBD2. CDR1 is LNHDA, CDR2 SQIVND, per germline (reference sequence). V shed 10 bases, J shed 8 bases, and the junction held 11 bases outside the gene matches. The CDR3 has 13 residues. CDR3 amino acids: CATNQLTSDEQFF. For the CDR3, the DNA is TGTGCCACTAATCAGCTTACTAGCGATGAGCAGTTCTTC.

CDR3 sequence (DNA): TGTGCCAGCAGTATCGGGGGGAGTCAGCCCCAGCATTTT. Amino acid sequence: CASSIGGSQPQHF. The chain links TRBV6-6 to TRBJ1-5, with a possible D match to TRBD1 (5 bases). The ends were cut back, 5 bases at V and 6 bases at J, with 11 bases in the middle. CDR1 is MNHNY, CDR2 SVGAGI, per germline (reference sequence). The CDR3 runs to 13 residues.

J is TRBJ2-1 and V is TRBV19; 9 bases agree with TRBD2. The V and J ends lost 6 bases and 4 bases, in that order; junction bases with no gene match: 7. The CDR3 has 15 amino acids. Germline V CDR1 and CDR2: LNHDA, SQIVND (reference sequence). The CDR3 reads CASRPGLAQYNEQFF. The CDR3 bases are TGTGCCAGTAGGCCGGGACTAGCTCAGTACAATGAGCAGTTCTTC.

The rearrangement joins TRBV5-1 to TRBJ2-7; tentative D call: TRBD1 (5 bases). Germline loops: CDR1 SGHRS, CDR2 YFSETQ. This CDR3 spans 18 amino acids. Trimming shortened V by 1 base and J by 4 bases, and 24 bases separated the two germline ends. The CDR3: CASSLSLSGPPRPYEQYF. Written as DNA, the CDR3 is TGCGCCAGCAGCTTGAGTTTGTCAGGGCCCCCTAGACCTTACGAGCAGTACTTC.

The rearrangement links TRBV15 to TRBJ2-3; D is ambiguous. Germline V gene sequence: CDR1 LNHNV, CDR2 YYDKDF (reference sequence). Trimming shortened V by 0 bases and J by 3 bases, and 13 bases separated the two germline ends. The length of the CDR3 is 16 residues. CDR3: CATSRDGASITDTQYF. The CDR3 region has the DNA TGTGCCACCAGCAGAGATGGCGCCAGTATTACAGATACGCAGTATTTT.

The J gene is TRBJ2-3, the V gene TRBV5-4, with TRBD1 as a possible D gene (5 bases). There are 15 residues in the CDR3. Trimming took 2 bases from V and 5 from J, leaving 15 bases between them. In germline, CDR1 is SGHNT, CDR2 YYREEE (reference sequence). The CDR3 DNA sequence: TGTGCCAGCAGCTTTTCAGGTTCCCAGGGAGATACGCAGTATTTT. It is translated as CASSFSGSQGDTQYF. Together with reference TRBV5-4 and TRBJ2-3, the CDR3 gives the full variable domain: ETGVTQSPTHLIKTRGQQVTLRCSSQSGHNTVSWYQQALGQGPQFIFQYYREEENGRGNFPPRFSGLQFPNYSSELNVNALELDDSALYLCASSFSGSQGDTQYFGPGTRLTVL.

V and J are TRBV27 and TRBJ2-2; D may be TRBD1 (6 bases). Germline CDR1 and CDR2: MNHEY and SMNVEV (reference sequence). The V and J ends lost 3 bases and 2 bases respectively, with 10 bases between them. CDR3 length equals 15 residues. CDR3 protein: CASSFVQGNTGELFF. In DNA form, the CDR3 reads TGTGCCAGCAGTTTCGTACAGGGAAACACCGGGGAGCTGTTTTTT.